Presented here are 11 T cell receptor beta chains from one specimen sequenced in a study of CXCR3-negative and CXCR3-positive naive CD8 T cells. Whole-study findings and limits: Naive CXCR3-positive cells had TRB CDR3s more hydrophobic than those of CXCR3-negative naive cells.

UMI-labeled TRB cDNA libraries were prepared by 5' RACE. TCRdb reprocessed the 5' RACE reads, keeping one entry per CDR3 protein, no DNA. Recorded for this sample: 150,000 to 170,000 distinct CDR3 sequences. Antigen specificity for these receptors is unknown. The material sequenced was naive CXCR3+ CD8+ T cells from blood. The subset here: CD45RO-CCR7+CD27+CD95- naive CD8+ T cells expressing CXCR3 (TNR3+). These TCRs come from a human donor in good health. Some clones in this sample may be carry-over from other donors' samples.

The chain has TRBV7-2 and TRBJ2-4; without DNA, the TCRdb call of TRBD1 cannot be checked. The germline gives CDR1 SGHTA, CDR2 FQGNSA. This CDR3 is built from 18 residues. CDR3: CASSPLRGGAGAKNIQYF.

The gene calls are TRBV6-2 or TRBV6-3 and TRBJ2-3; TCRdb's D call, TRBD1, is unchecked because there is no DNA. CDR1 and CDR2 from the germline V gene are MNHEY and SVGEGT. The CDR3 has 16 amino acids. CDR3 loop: CASSYPLGQGVDTQYF.

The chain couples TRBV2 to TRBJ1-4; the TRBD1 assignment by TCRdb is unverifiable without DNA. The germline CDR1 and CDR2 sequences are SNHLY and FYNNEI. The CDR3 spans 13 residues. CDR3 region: CASQDRGLEKLFF.

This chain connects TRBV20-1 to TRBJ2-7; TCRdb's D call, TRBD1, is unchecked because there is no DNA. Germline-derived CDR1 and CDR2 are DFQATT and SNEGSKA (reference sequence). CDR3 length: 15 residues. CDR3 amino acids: CSARPSGTFPYEQYF.

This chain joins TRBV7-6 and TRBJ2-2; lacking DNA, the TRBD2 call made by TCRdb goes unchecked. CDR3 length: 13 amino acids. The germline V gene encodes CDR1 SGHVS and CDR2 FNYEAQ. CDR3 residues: CASSVTSPGELFF.

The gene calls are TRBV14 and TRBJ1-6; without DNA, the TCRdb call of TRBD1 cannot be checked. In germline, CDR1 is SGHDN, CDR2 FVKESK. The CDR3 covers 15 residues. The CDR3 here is CASSQAGDFGSPLHF.

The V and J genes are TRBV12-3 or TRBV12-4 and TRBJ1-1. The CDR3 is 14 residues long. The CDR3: CASSPRGITRGAFF.

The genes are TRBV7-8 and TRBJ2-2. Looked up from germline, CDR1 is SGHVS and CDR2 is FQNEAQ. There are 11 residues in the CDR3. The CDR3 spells CASVDPGELFF. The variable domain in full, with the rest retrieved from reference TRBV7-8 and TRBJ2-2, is GAGVSQSPRYKVAKRGQDVALRCDPISGHVSLFWYQQALGQGPEFLTYFQNEAQLDKSGLPSDRFFAERPEGSVSTLKIQRTQQEDSAVYLCASVDPGELFFGEGSRLTVL.

This chain's CDR3 is CASSSGQGVNRLQSQYF. The rearrangement links TRBV13 to TRBJ2-3; TCRdb lists TRBD1, though no DNA is available to test this call. There are 17 residues in the CDR3. Looked up from germline, CDR1 is PRHDT and CDR2 is FYEKMQ (reference sequence).

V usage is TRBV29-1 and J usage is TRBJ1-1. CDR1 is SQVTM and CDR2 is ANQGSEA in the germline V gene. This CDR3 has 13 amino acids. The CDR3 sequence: CSYVGGSNTEAFF.

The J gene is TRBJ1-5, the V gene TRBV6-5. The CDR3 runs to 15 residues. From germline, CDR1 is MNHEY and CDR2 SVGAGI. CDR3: CASSYSLEFNQPQHF.